This is a list of T cell receptor beta chains from one sample in a study of CXCR3-negative and CXCR3-positive naive CD8 T cells. TCRdb re-called the 5' RACE reads; every CDR3 protein appears as one record, without DNA. The sample shows about 41,000 distinct CDR3 sequences, and around 1.9% sits with its ten largest clones. The sample consisted of naive CXCR3- CD8+ T cells from blood. These receptors originate from a human donor in good health. Some clones in this sample may be carry-over from other donors' samples. CDR3s include the opening cysteine and the closing phenylalanine or tryptophan.

j_call,v_call,cdr3_aa
TRBJ2-7,TRBV7-9,CVSSPRDGPSSYEQYF
TRBJ2-3,TRBV14,CASSQSPGPTDTQYF
TRBJ2-5,TRBV28,CASSPGKEDQETQYF
TRBJ1-3,TRBV11-1,CASSPVSGNTIYF
TRBJ2-7,TRBV7-9,CASSSPGTGDDEQYF
TRBJ2-3,TRBV4-2,CASSQDHGESTDTQYF
TRBJ2-1,TRBV7-9,CASSLVGNYNEQFF
TRBJ2-4,TRBV6-5,CASGGISAKNIQYF
TRBJ2-3,TRBV7-9,CASSSEISTDTQYF
TRBJ2-5,TRBV27,CASSFGGQETQYF
TRBJ2-7,TRBV20-1,CSARDEAGSPYEQYF
TRBJ2-7,TRBV29-1,CSVGAGYEQYF
TRBJ2-1,TRBV7-9,CASRGQYNEQFF
TRBJ2-7,TRBV3-1,CASSQDFNIGIEESYEQYF
TRBJ2-7,TRBV20-1,CSTRPDREMFEQYF
TRBJ2-1,TRBV9,CASSVVPNEQFF
TRBJ2-7,TRBV7-6,CASSLGAREQYF
TRBJ2-7,TRBV7-6,CASSLAAGGDYEQYF
TRBJ2-5,TRBV7-6,CASSPWGSGGNLPQTQYF
TRBJ1-4,TRBV25-1,CASSGDSFATNEKLFF